This T cell receptor (beta chain) stems from a study of blood T cells in healthy people across ages. A second PCR, run for about 6 to 11 cycles, used a sample-barcoded 5' primer plus a J-beta primer mix. Every sample produced at least 2.5 million CDR3-containing paired-end reads. TCRdb passed the 5' RACE reads through MiXCR, listing each CDR3 protein once. This table holds roughly 1 million distinct CDR3 sequences, 20% to 25% found once. Isolated PBMCs totaled at least 6.5 million in each sample. This sample was shared with a second study, whose subject was T cells of mothers and their children.

This TCR was sampled from a girl aged 2 to 9 in good health. The specimen was blood.

In nucleotides, the CDR3 is TGTGCCTCCAGCCCAGCCTCGGGGGACAATGAGCAGTTCTTC. Its protein product is CASSPASGDNEQFF. The rearrangement uses TRBV6-5 and TRBJ2-1; perhaps TRBD2 as D (6 bases). V was shortened by 11 bases and J by 5 bases, with 19 bases between the two germline ends. CDR1 is MNHEY and CDR2 is SVGAGI in the germline V gene. The CDR3 loop spans 14 amino acids.